This T cell receptor beta chain originates from a study of blood T cell repertoires in COVID-19. Looking at the study overall: Sites in the United States, Italy and Spain provided acute and convalescent COVID-19 samples. The analysed material was cDNA or gDNA that came from T cells, B-cell-depleted T cells, or PBMCs.

How the authors handled the data: Estimation of nucleated cell counts relied on the amplification of reference gene primers. Assay used: immunoSEQ multiplex PCR; TCRdb lists only in-frame clones, some missing. V and J calls and clone size come straight from that table; D and trimming were deduced from the DNA. The table lists over 40,000 clones, around 92% of them singletons. The TCR sequence derives from a human donor in a cohort sampled during active COVID-19. Sequencing input: peripheral blood.

The CDR3 nucleotides are TGTGCCTGGAGTGTAACAGGGAGCGGCTACACCTTC. It is translated as CAWSVTGSGYTF. The chain recombines TRBV30 with TRBJ1-2; D possibly corresponds to TRBD1 (6 bases). The V and J ends lost 0 bases and 8 bases respectively, with 10 bases between them. This CDR3 is built from 12 residues. Germline CDR1 and CDR2: GTSNPN and SVGIG (reference sequence). The whole variable domain, filled in from reference TRBV30 and TRBJ1-2, reads SQTIHQWPATLVQPVGSPLSLECTVEGTSNPNLYWYRQAAGRGLQLLFYSVGIGQISSEVPQNLSASRPQDRQFILSSKKLLLSDSGFYLCAWSVTGSGYTFGSGTRLTVV.